The next 18 T cell receptor beta chains were all read from a single sample in a study of CD8+ T cells in alopecia areata. In each case, RNA was isolated and then reverse transcribed into cDNA as the sequencing template. Data came from immunoSEQ multiplex PCR; TCRdb stores just in-frame clones and leaves some out. The sample includes hundreds of thousands of clones, around 67% of them seen just once. The source material was CD4+ T cells sorted from blood, sampled at week 0. The receptors here all came from a human donor with alopecia areata.

The chain carries TRBV27 and TRBJ2-7; 11 bases are a match to TRBD2. V was pared by 6 bases and J by 0 bases, with 7 bases of the junction left unmatched. The germline CDR1 and CDR2 sequences are MNHEY and SMNVEV (reference sequence). The CDR3 sequence is 16 residues long. The CDR3 sequence: CASRPRLAGLSYEQYF. For the CDR3, the DNA is TGTGCCAGCAGGCCTAGACTAGCGGGGCTCTCCTACGAGCAGTACTTC.

V gene TRBV29-1 combines with J gene TRBJ2-5, with D perhaps TRBD2 (5 bases). This CDR3 is built from 13 residues. Germline V gene sequence: CDR1 SQVTM, CDR2 ANQGSEA. V was cut by 8 bases and J by 1 base, with 14 bases left in between. CDR3 sequence reads: CSLFVAGQETQYF. The DNA for the CDR3 is TGCAGCCTCTTTGTTGCGGGCCAAGAGACCCAGTACTTC.

This clone was observed a handful of times. The gene calls are TRBV20-1 and TRBJ2-4, with no clear D. The germline CDR1 and CDR2 sequences are DFQATT and SNEGSKA (reference sequence). The CDR3 consists of 11 residues. The CDR3 reads CSGRTKNIQYF. CDR3 coding DNA: TGCAGCGGACGGACCAAAAACATTCAGTACTTC.

The chain recombines TRBV7-6 with TRBJ1-2; D is possibly TRBD1 (5 bases). Germline assignment: CDR1 SGHVS and CDR2 FNYEAQ. The CDR3 spans 15 residues. Trimming left V 5 bases short and J 6 bases short, with 19 bases between. CDR3 amino acids: CASSPQAGVYDGYTF. The CDR3 region has the DNA TGTGCCAGCAGCCCCCAGGCGGGGGTCTACGATGGCTACACCTTC.

As for this clone: A junction boundary mismatches the germline segment, possibly from a read error. This chain links TRBV7-7 with TRBJ2-5; D ambiguous. Germline CDR1 reads SSHAT; CDR2 reads FNYEAQ (reference sequence). The CDR3 runs to 13 residues. The CDR3: CASSSVNQETQYF. Here the CDR3 DNA reads TGTGCTAGCAGCTCCGTGAACCAAGAGACCCAGTACTTC.

The chain links TRBV4-3 to TRBJ1-2; maybe TRBD1 (6 bases). Trimming took 4 bases from V and 3 from J, leaving 21 bases between them. The CDR3 has 17 amino acids. Germline V CDR1 and CDR2: LGHNA, YSLEER. In DNA, the CDR3 is TGCGCCAGCAGCCTCACGGGCGGGGGGCGCATCCACTATGGCTACACCTTC. Translating it yields CASSLTGGGRIHYGYTF.

The rearrangement joins TRBV30 to TRBJ1-4; 9 bases are shared with TRBD1. V lost 8 bases to trimming and J lost 8 bases; unmatched junction nucleotides: 6. Germline loops: CDR1 GTSNPN, CDR2 SVGIG (reference sequence). The CDR3 has 12 amino acids. The CDR3 is CARDREGEKLFF. CDR3 nucleotide sequence: TGTGCCAGGGACAGGGAAGGGGAAAAACTGTTTTTT.

The gene calls are TRBV7-8 and TRBJ2-7; maybe TRBD1 (6 bases). The CDR3 contains 13 residues. Germline CDR1 and CDR2: SGHVS and FQNEAQ. Trimming removed 7 bases at V and 5 bases at J, with 15 bases between. The CDR3 spells CASTAGRGHEQYF. DNA for the CDR3: TGTGCCAGCACCGCCGGCAGGGGCCACGAGCAGTACTTC.

The V call is TRBV29-1, the J call TRBJ1-1; D is unresolved. The V end was cut by 7 bases, the J end by 1 base, with 16 bases between. There are 14 residues in the CDR3. CDR1 SQVTM and CDR2 ANQGSEA come from the germline V gene. CDR3 sequence: CSAPGLWANTEAFF. The CDR3 DNA follows: TGCAGCGCCCCAGGTCTGTGGGCGAACACTGAAGCTTTCTTT.

The chain combines TRBV29-1 with TRBJ2-4; 7 bases align to TRBD2. The CDR3 consists of 14 residues. Per germline, CDR1 SQVTM and CDR2 ANQGSEA. Trimming cost V 6 bases and J 4 bases; bases outside gene matches: 9. As DNA, the CDR3 is TGCAGCGTATTCGAGCGGGGAGGAAAAAACATTCAGTACTTC. Translating it yields CSVFERGGKNIQYF.

The chain employs TRBV30 and TRBJ2-7; TRBD1 aligns across 11 bases. CDR3 length: 12 amino acids. Germline-derived CDR1 and CDR2 are GTSNPN and SVGIG (reference sequence). V lost 7 bases to trimming and J lost 4 bases; unmatched junction nucleotides: 3. In DNA, the CDR3 is TGTGCCTTGGACAGGGGGCTGTACGAGCAGTACTTC. It specifies CALDRGLYEQYF.

The rearrangement links TRBV27 to TRBJ2-2, with D maybe TRBD1 (5 bases). The CDR3 is 14 amino acids. V lost 1 base and J lost 3, with 6 bases in between. Germline CDR1 MNHEY, CDR2 SMNVEV (reference sequence). CDR3 in amino acids: CASSLWGHTGELFF. DNA for the CDR3: TGTGCCAGCAGTTTATGGGGCCACACCGGGGAGCTGTTTTTT.

This clone has just a few counts. The chain has TRBV29-1 and TRBJ2-5; D remains unclear. Between the trimmed V and J ends, which lost 5 bases and 5 bases, there was a span of 15 bases. CDR1 is SQVTM, CDR2 ANQGSEA, per germline. This CDR3 region has 13 residues. The CDR3 protein is CSVFSLGRETQYF. The CDR3 nucleotides are TGCAGCGTTTTCTCTCTTGGGCGGGAGACCCAGTACTTC.

This clone was counted a single time. The chain is built from TRBV29-1 and TRBJ2-6; 8 bases match TRBD1. V lost 6 bases, J lost 0 bases, and 4 bases stayed unmatched. Germline CDR1 SQVTM, CDR2 ANQGSEA. The CDR3 loop spans 15 amino acids. The CDR3, as DNA: TGCAGCGTCGGGACAGGCTTCTCTGGGGCCAACGTCCTGACTTTC. Translated, it gives CSVGTGFSGANVLTF.

This chain connects TRBV7-9 to TRBJ2-5; unclear D gene. CDR1 SEHNR and CDR2 FQNEAQ come from the germline V gene (reference sequence). The length of the CDR3 is 12 residues. V shed 11 bases and J shed 5 bases, with 15 bases lying between them. In nucleotides, the CDR3 is TGTGCCTTGACTGTCCCTCGGGAGACCCAGTACTTC. As protein: CALTVPRETQYF.

The rearrangement joins TRBV29-1 to TRBJ2-6; weak D call: TRBD1 (5 bases). V was clipped by 6 bases and J by 0 bases, with 9 bases between them. The CDR3 has 14 amino acids. Looked up from germline, CDR1 is SQVTM and CDR2 is ANQGSEA. CDR3 protein: CSVSTGSGANVLTF. As DNA, the CDR3 is TGCAGCGTGTCCACAGGCTCTGGGGCCAACGTCCTGACTTTC.

V and J are TRBV30 and TRBJ1-1; D call uncertain. Germline loops: CDR1 GTSNPN, CDR2 SVGIG (reference sequence). V was shortened by 0 bases and J by 5 bases, with 10 bases between the two germline ends. CDR3 length: 13 residues. CDR3 sequence (DNA): TGTGCCTGGAGTGTAGGGATCAGGACTGAAGCTTTCTTT. Amino acids: CAWSVGIRTEAFF.

J is TRBJ2-1 and V is TRBV18; D is unresolved. Germline V lookup: CDR1 KGHSH, CDR2 LQKENI. Deletions cut 2 bases from V and 4 bases from J, with 6 bases between. There are 13 residues in the CDR3. The CDR3 nucleotides are TGTGCCAGCTCACCAATGTCTTACAATGAGCAGTTCTTC. It yields the protein CASSPMSYNEQFF.